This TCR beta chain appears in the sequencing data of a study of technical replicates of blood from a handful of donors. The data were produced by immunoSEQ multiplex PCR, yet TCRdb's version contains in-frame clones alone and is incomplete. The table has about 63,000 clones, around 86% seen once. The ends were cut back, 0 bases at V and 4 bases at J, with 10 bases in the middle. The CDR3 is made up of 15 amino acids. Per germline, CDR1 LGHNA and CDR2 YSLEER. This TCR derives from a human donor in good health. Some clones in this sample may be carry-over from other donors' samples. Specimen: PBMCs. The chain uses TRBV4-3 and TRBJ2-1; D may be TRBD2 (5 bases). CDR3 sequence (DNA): TGCGCCAGCAGCCAAGAGGTCCTAGCTTACAATGAGCAGTTCTTC. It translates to CASSQEVLAYNEQFF.